This T cell receptor (beta chain) is drawn from a study of T-cell memory formation after mild COVID-19. Via MiXCR, TCRdb re-called the 5' RACE reads, giving one row per CDR3 protein. The sample carries around 49,000 distinct CDR3 sequences, roughly a quarter recorded once. The V segment lost 2 bases and the J segment 8 bases; nucleotides outside the gene matches: 6. CDR3 length: 14 amino acids. Per germline, CDR1 DFQATT and CDR2 SNEGSKA (reference sequence). This chain uses TRBV20-1 with TRBJ1-1, with TRBD1 matching over 12 bases. The source is a man younger than 35 who had mild COVID-19 (a few samples of this study predate the infection). Cell type and time point are not known. Sequencing was done on a sample of PBMCs or a T cell subset sorted from them (not recorded which). CDR3 sequence reads: CSARNAGTGGEAFF. The CDR3 bases are TGCAGTGCTAGAAACGCCGGGACAGGGGGCGAAGCTTTCTTT.